This T cell receptor (beta chain) emerged from a study of spatial heterogeneity in lung cancer. Study information: Detected sequences consistently included more beta-chain ones than alpha-chain ones. As counted in raw reads, each unique TCR and UMI combination appeared more than ten times on average. Study findings and constraints: There were more appearances of ubiquitous expanded tumor TCRs in blood at resection than at follow-up.

As to this clonotype: Its antigen is not identified. This could be a read error, since a much larger clone is one nucleotide away.

This sample's time point: blood at routine non-recurrence follow-up after resection. The presence of a unique molecular identifier marked each TCR cDNA molecule. TCRdb processed the 5' RACE reads anew with MiXCR; each CDR3 protein has one entry. The sample carries tens of thousands of distinct CDR3 sequences, about 10% recorded once. This CDR3 comprises 12 residues. The germline gives CDR1 SQVTM, CDR2 ANQGSEA. This clonotype was sampled from a female donor with early-stage non-small cell lung cancer. The chain has TRBV29-1 and TRBJ1-1; 8 bases match TRBD1. Here the sequenced sample was PBMCs, taken at follow-up. The CDR3 loop is CGVQGGDTEAFF. DNA for the CDR3: TGCGGCGTACAGGGGGGCGACACTGAAGCTTTCTTT.